A selection of T cell receptor beta chains follows, all from one sample in a study of T cells expressing NK-cell markers. Following a re-call of the 5' RACE reads, TCRdb has one entry per CDR3 protein and lacks DNA. Reported are about 540,000 distinct CDR3 sequences; the ten largest clones contain around 4%. The sample was blood T cells: a sorted CD56 or NKG2C T cell subset, CD4+ or CD8+ T cells, or bulk PBMC T cells (not recorded which). These receptors were obtained from a man aged 18 to 35 in good health. The CDR3 runs from the conserved cysteine through the conserved F or W. The order of the fields is CDR3 length, J gene, V gene, CDR3 protein.

15	TRBJ1-2	TRBV5-8	CASSLRMTDEDGYTF
14	TRBJ2-3	TRBV11-2	CASSRTSGSDTQYF
16	TRBJ2-5	TRBV6-5	CASSYSRAGSQETQYF
18	TRBJ2-1	TRBV9	CASSVAVKGTSGYNEQFF
14	TRBJ2-7	TRBV7-9	CASSVSRAGYEQYF
12	TRBJ1-1	TRBV5-1	CASSERGAEAFF
14	TRBJ2-7	TRBV27	CASSTGTIFYEQYF
19	TRBJ2-5	TRBV27	CASSPSPPWTRTLEETQYF
12	TRBJ2-4	TRBV12-3/TRBV12-4	CASISPGNIQYF
15	TRBJ1-4	TRBV7-8	CASSLSVGRGEKLFF
17	TRBJ2-1	TRBV5-1	CASSPASGTSSYNEQFF
16	TRBJ2-5	TRBV5-1	CASSLNVAGIQETQYF
15	TRBJ2-5	TRBV29-1	CSVADTAGTQETQYF
13	TRBJ1-2	TRBV29-1	CSVVGSNNYGYTF
16	TRBJ1-5	TRBV12-3/TRBV12-4	CASSPHTGGSRQPQHF
14	TRBJ2-7	TRBV18	CASSPGSRLSEQYF
12	TRBJ2-1	TRBV4-1	CASSQESNEQFF
17	TRBJ2-2	TRBV5-1	CASSFRGRLSNTGELFF
14	TRBJ2-1	TRBV10-3	CAGGTSGTYNEQFF
13	TRBJ1-2	TRBV29-1	CSVVGLFNYGYTF
11	TRBJ2-1	TRBV29-1	CSVEVRGRQFF
14	TRBJ1-5	TRBV27	CASSPWGLNQPQHF
16	TRBJ2-5	TRBV20-1	CSARGLAGEFQETQYF
16	TRBJ1-5	TRBV7-9	CASSSGEGLNNQPQHF
15	TRBJ2-1	TRBV12-3/TRBV12-4	CASSLDPVASYEQFF
12	TRBJ2-1	TRBV18	CASSLDRGQQFF
16	TRBJ1-2	TRBV5-6	CASSLAVARANYGYTF
15	TRBJ1-6	TRBV3-1	CASSLDRAYHSPLHF
15	TRBJ2-3	TRBV6-1	CASSETSGNTDTQYF
16	TRBJ2-2	TRBV5-4	CASSSTTSGRPGELFF
16	TRBJ2-3	TRBV4-2	CASSQAAREGQDTQYF
14	TRBJ2-7	TRBV25-1	CASAGDGGRDEQYF
13	TRBJ2-1	TRBV6-2/TRBV6-3	CASSSGTINEQFF
14	TRBJ2-1	TRBV30	CAWTRTSGRYEQFF
14	TRBJ2-3	TRBV20-1	CSAKSILSTDTQYF
16	TRBJ2-5	TRBV27	CASRGWFAGGQETQYF
12	TRBJ1-1	TRBV12-3/TRBV12-4	CASSPDGGRAFF
14	TRBJ2-7	TRBV9	CASSPDGASYEQYF
16	TRBJ2-1	TRBV4-3	CASSQELAGVYNEQFF
15	TRBJ2-1	TRBV20-1	CSAPRSGSASNEQFF
14	TRBJ1-2	TRBV5-1	CASSLGTGIYGYTF
15	TRBJ2-7	TRBV7-3	CASSSFGGPYYEQYF
15	TRBJ2-1	TRBV18	CASSPPGSATREQFF
13	TRBJ1-1	TRBV28	CAVRKGRATEAFF
15	TRBJ2-7	TRBV6-5	CASSYSPGGRIEQYF
16	TRBJ2-2	TRBV12-3/TRBV12-4	CASSLVGIGLPGELFF
15	TRBJ2-5	TRBV3-1	CASSQGWRVQETQYF
13	TRBJ2-7	TRBV7-9	CASSLVWDYEQYF
15	TRBJ2-7	TRBV7-9	CASRITWEGRDEQYF
17	TRBJ2-3	TRBV12-3/TRBV12-4	CASSHYLAGGPTDTQYF